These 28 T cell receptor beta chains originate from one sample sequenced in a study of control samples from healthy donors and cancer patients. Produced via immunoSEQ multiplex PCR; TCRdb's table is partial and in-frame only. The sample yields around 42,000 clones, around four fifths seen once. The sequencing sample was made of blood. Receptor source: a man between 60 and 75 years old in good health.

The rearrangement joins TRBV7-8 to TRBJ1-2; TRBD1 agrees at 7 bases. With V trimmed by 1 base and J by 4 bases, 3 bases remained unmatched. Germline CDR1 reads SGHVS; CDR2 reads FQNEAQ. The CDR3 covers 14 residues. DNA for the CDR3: TGTGCCAGCAGCTTAGATAACAGGGGCTATGGCTACACCTTC. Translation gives CASSLDNRGYGYTF.

This chain's CDR3 is CASSSRLWTGGKETQYF. The CDR3 DNA sequence: TGTGCCAGCAGTTCCCGCCTTTGGACAGGGGGGAAAGAGACCCAGTACTTC. The V call is TRBV6-2 or TRBV6-3, the J call TRBJ2-5, with TRBD1 matching 10 bases. J lost 3 bases, V lost 4 bases, and 11 bases had no gene match. Germline loops: CDR1 MNHEY, CDR2 SVGEGT. This CDR3 is built from 17 residues.

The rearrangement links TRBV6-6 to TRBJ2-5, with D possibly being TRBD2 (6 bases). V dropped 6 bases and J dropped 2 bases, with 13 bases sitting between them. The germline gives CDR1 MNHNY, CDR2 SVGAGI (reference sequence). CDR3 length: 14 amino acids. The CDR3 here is CASSSRDSQETQYF. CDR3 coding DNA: TGTGCCAGCAGCTCCCGGGACTCACAAGAGACCCAGTACTTC.

CDR3 nucleotide sequence: TGTGCCAGCAGATACGGGACGGGGGGCTCCTACGAGCAGTACTTC. It encodes CASRYGTGGSYEQYF. This chain links TRBV27 with TRBJ2-7; 7 positions agree with TRBD2. The CDR3 is 15 residues long. Unmatched junction bases numbered 8, after V lost 6 bases and J lost 0 bases. The V gene's germline CDR1 is MNHEY and CDR2 SMNVEV (reference sequence).

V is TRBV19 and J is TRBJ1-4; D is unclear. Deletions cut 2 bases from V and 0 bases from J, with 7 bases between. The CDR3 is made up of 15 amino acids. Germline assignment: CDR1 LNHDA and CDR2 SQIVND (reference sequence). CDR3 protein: CASSITSATNEKLFF. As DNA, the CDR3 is TGTGCCAGTAGTATAACGTCGGCAACTAATGAAAAACTGTTTTTT.

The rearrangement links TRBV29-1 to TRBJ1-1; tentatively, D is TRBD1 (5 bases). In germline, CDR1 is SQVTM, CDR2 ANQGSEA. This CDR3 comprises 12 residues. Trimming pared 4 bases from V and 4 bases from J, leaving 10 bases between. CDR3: CSVVVGATEAFF. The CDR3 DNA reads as TGCAGCGTTGTGGTAGGGGCCACTGAAGCTTTCTTT.

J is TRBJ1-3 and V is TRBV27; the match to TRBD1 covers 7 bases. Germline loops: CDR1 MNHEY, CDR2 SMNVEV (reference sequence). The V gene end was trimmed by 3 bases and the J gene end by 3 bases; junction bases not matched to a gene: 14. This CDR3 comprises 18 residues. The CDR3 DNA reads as TGTGCCAGCAGTTTTCGGACACCGCAGGGGGTGGGTGGAAACACCATATATTTT. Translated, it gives CASSFRTPQGVGGNTIYF.

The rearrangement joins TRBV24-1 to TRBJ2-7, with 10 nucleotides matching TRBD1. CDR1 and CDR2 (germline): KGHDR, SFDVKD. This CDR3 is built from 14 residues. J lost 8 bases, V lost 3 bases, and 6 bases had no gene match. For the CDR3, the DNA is TGTGCCACCAGTGATACCGGGACAGGGGAAAAGCAGTACTTC. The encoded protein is CATSDTGTGEKQYF.

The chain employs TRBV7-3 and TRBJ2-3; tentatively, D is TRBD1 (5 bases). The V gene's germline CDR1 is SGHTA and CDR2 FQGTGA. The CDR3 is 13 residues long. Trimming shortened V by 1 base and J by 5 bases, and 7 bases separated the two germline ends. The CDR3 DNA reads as TGTGCCAGCAGCTTAAACCAGGGAGATACGCAGTATTTT. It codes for CASSLNQGDTQYF.

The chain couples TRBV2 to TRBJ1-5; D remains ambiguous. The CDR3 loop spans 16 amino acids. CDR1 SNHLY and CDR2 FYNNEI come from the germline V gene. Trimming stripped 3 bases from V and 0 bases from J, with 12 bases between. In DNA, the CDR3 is TGTGCCAGCAGTGATTTGGCAGCTTATAGCAATCAGCCCCAGCATTTT. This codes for CASSDLAAYSNQPQHF.

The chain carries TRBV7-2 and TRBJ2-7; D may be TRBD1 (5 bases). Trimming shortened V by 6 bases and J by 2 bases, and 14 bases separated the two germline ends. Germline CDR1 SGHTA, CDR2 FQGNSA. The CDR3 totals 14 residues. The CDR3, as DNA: TGTGCCAGCAGTTCCCAGACAGCTACCTACGAGCAGTACTTC. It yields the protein CASSSQTATYEQYF.

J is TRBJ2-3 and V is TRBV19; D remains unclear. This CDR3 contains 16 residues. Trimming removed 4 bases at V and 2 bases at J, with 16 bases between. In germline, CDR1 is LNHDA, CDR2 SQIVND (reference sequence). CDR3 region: CASSTLQGKVTDTQYF. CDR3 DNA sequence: TGTGCCAGTAGTACTCTCCAAGGAAAAGTCACAGATACGCAGTATTTT.

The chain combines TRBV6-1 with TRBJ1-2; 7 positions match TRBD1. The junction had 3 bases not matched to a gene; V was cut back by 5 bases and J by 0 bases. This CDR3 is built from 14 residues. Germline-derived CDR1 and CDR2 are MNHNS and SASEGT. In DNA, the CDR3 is TGTGCCAGCAGTTTACAGGGGCCTAACTATGGCTACACCTTC. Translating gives CASSLQGPNYGYTF.

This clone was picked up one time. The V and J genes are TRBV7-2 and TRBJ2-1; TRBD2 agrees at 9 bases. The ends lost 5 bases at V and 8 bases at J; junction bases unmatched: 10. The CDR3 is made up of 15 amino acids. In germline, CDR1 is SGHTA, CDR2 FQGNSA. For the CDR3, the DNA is TGTGCCAGCAGCCCCCCGGGCGGGGGGGCTTATGAGCAGTTCTTC. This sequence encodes CASSPPGGGAYEQFF. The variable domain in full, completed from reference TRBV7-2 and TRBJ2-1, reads GAGVSQSPSNKVTEKGKDVELRCDPISGHTALYWYRQSLGQGLEFLIYFQGNSAPDKSGLPSDRFSAERTGGSVSTLTIQRTQQEDSAVYLCASSPPGGGAYEQFFGPGTRLTVL.

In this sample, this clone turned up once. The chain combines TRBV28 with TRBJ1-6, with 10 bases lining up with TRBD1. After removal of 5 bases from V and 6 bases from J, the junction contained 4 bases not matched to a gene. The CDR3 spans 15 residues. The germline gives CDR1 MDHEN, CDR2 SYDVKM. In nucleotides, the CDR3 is TGTGCCAGCAGTCTCCGGACAGGGGGTAATTCACCCCTCCACTTT. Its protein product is CASSLRTGGNSPLHF.

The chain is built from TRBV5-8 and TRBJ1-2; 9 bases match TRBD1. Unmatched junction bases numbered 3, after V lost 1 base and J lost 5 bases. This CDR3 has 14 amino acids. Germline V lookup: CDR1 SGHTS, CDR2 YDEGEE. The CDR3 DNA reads TGTGCCAGCAGCTTGAACAGGGGGCTGTATGGCTACACCTTC. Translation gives CASSLNRGLYGYTF.

The CDR3 reads CASSSPGGTIYF. As DNA, the CDR3 is TGTGCCAGCAGTTCACCCGGGGGCACCATATATTTT. The chain employs TRBV2 and TRBJ1-3; D is perhaps TRBD1 (5 bases). The CDR3 totals 12 residues. V lost 5 bases to trimming and J lost 9 bases, with 11 bases between them. The V gene's germline CDR1 is SNHLY and CDR2 FYNNEI.

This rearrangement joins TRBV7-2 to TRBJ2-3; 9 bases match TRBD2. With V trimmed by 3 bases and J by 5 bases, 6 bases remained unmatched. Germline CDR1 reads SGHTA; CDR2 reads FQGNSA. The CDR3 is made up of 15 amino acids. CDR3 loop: CASSLGLAGRDTQYF. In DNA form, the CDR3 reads TGTGCCAGCAGCTTGGGACTAGCTGGGAGAGATACGCAGTATTTT. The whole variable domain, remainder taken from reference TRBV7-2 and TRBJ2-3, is GAGVSQSPSNKVTEKGKDVELRCDPISGHTALYWYRQSLGQGLEFLIYFQGNSAPDKSGLPSDRFSAERTGGSVSTLTIQRTQQEDSAVYLCASSLGLAGRDTQYFGPGTRLTVL.

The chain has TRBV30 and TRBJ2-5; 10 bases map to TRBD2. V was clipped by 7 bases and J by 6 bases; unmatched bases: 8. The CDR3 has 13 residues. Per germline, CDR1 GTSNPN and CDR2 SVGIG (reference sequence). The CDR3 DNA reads TGTGCCTCTCCTTTAGCGGGAGGAAAGACCCAGTACTTC. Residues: CASPLAGGKTQYF.

CDR3 sequence (DNA): TGTGCCAGCAGTTACTCGAGACAGGGTCCGGACACTGAAGCTTTCTTT. Residues: CASSYSRQGPDTEAFF. The chain employs TRBV6-5 and TRBJ1-1, with 7 nucleotides matching TRBD1. This CDR3 is built from 16 residues. Germline V gene data show CDR1 as MNHEY and CDR2 as SVGAGI. The ends lost 0 bases at V and 3 bases at J; junction bases unmatched: 7.

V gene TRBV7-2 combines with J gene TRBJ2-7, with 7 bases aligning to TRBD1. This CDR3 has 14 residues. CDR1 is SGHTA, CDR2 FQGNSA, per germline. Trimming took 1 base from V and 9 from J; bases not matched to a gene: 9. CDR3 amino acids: CASSLGGDRNTQYF. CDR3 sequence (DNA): TGTGCCAGCAGCTTAGGAGGGGACAGAAATACGCAGTACTTC.

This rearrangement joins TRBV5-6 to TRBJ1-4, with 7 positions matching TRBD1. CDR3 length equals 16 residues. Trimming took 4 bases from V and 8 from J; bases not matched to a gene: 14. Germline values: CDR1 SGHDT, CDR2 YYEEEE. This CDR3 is CASSPGLTGREEKLFF. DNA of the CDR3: TGTGCCAGCAGCCCGGGCCTGACAGGGCGGGAAGAAAAACTGTTTTTT.

The DNA of the CDR3 is TGCGCCAGCAGGCAGGGACAGGGAGATGGCTACACCTTC. Protein: CASRQGQGDGYTF. The genes are TRBV5-1 and TRBJ1-2; the match to TRBD1 covers 9 bases. V shed 5 bases, J shed 6 bases, and the junction held 5 bases outside the gene matches. Germline values: CDR1 SGHRS, CDR2 YFSETQ. This CDR3 is 13 amino acids long.

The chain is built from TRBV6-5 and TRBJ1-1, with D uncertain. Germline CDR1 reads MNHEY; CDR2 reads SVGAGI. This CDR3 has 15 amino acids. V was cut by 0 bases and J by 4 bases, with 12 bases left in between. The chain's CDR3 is CASSYSGGGITEAFF. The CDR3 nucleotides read TGTGCCAGCAGTTACTCAGGAGGTGGGATCACTGAAGCTTTCTTT.

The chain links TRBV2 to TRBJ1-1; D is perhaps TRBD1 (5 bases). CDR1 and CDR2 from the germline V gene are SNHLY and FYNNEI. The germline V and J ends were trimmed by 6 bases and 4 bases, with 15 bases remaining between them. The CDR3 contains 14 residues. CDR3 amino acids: CASSRTYESTEAFF. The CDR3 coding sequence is TGTGCCAGCAGCCGGACATACGAAAGCACTGAAGCTTTCTTT.

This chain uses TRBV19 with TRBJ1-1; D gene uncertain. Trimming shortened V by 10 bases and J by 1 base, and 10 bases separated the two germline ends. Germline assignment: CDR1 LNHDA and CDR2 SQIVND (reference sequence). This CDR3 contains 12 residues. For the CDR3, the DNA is TGTGCCACCTCTTTCAGGAACACTGAAGCTTTCTTT. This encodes CATSFRNTEAFF.

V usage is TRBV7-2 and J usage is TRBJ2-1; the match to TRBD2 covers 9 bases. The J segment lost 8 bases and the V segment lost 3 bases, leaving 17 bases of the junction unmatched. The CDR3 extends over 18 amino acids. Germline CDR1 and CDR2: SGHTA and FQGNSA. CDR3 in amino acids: CASSFGGFGGRGGDEQFF. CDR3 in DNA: TGTGCCAGCAGCTTTGGGGGGTTCGGCGGGAGGGGCGGCGATGAGCAGTTCTTC.

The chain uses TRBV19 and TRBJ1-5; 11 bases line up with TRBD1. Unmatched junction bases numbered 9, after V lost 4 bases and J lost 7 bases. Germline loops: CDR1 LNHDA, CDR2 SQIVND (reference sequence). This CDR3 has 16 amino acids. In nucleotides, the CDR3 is TGTGCCAGTAGTACCCGGGACAGGGGGGCAAAGCAGCCCCAGCATTTT. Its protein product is CASSTRDRGAKQPQHF.